This TCR beta chain appears in the sequencing data of a study of T cells in Graves' hyperthyroidism and ophthalmopathy. The patients, who ranged from 18 to 65 in age, presented with newly diagnosed hyperthyroidism lasting under 2 months. RNA transcripts gave rise to amplified TCR beta CDR3 regions. Researchers ran a first-round RT-PCR on the TCR CDR3 using the HTBI primer set. TCRdb reprocessed the multiplex PCR reads via MiXCR and lists one record per CDR3 protein. The repertoire includes 450,000 to 700,000 distinct CDR3 sequences, around 42% of them detected once, and approximately 7.5% sits in the top ten. The sample was peripheral blood or thyroid tissue (not recorded which). The receptor's source is a woman younger than 35 with Graves' hyperthyroidism.

The CDR3 region has the DNA TGTGCCACCAGTGATTTGCGGGCCAAAAGCACAGATACGCAGTATTTT. Translated, it gives CATSDLRAKSTDTQYF. The gene calls are TRBV24-1 and TRBJ2-3; D unclear. The CDR3 runs 16 residues. Trimming stripped 0 bases from V and 0 bases from J, with 9 bases between. From germline, CDR1 is KGHDR and CDR2 SFDVKD.